What follows are 22 T cell receptor beta chains derived from one specimen sequenced in a study of blood T cell repertoires in COVID-19. Clones were sequenced by immunoSEQ multiplex PCR, and TCRdb holds only the in-frame ones, with some missing. The sample shows about 55,000 clones, roughly 82% of them seen only once. Specimen: peripheral blood. These receptors originate from a woman at least 80 years old with acute or convalescent COVID-19.

J is TRBJ1-1 and V is TRBV30, with 8 bases matching TRBD1. V dropped 1 base and J dropped 4; count of bases not matched to a gene: 5. Germline V gene sequence: CDR1 GTSNPN, CDR2 SVGIG (reference sequence). The CDR3 is 14 residues long. Written as DNA, the CDR3 is TGTGCCTGGAGTGGTCGTACAGGGGGCACTGAAGCTTTCTTT. This sequence encodes CAWSGRTGGTEAFF.

The chain employs TRBV19 and TRBJ2-7; 12 bases are shared with TRBD2. The CDR3 covers 20 residues. Germline assignment: CDR1 LNHDA and CDR2 SQIVND (reference sequence). V was clipped by 0 bases and J by 4 bases; unmatched bases: 16. The CDR3 sequence: CASSIDYGLAGGPHLYEQYV. In nucleotides, the CDR3 is TGTGCCAGTAGTATAGATTACGGGCTAGCGGGAGGGCCTCATCTTTACGAGCAGTACGTC.

The chain uses TRBV19 and TRBJ1-5; D is unclear. Germline-derived CDR1 and CDR2 are LNHDA and SQIVND (reference sequence). The CDR3 consists of 14 residues. Trimming stripped 6 bases from V and 10 bases from J, with 19 bases between. The CDR3 nucleotides read TGTGCCAGTAGGATCAACCTCACCCCGGGACCCCAGCATTTT. It is translated as CASRINLTPGPQHF.

The chain carries TRBV12-3 or TRBV12-4 and TRBJ1-1; tentatively, D is TRBD1 (5 bases). The CDR3 spans 13 residues. Trimming shortened V by 3 bases and J by 5 bases, and 10 bases separated the two germline ends. The CDR3 bases are TGTGCCAGCAGTTTCATGGGGGGGACTGAAGCTTTCTTT. As protein: CASSFMGGTEAFF.

This chain uses TRBV19 with TRBJ1-1; TRBD1 is a possible D gene (5 bases). Trimming shortened V by 4 bases and J by 0 bases, and 9 bases separated the two germline ends. The CDR3 totals 14 residues. Germline V gene lookup returns CDR1 LNHDA and CDR2 SQIVND (reference sequence). The CDR3 is CASSSPGMNTEAFF. The DNA for the CDR3 is TGTGCCAGTAGTAGTCCAGGGATGAACACTGAAGCTTTCTTT.

The J gene is TRBJ1-2, the V gene TRBV9; 8 nucleotides match TRBD1. V was pared by 0 bases and J by 8 bases, with 12 bases of the junction left unmatched. The length of the CDR3 is 16 residues. In germline, CDR1 is SGDLS, CDR2 YYNGEE. The CDR3 sequence: CASSVGSQGAINGYTF. The CDR3 nucleotides read TGTGCCAGCAGCGTAGGCTCTCAGGGGGCCATAAACGGCTACACCTTC. Complete variable domain (other parts from reference TRBV9 and TRBJ1-2): DSGVTQTPKHLITATGQRVTLRCSPRSGDLSVYWYQQSLDQGLQFLIQYYNGEERAKGNILERFSAQQFPDLHSELNLSSLELGDSALYFCASSVGSQGAINGYTFGSGTRLTVV.

The chain carries TRBV19 and TRBJ1-1; D remains ambiguous. V lost 7 bases to trimming and J lost 1 base, with 13 bases between them. Germline-derived CDR1 and CDR2 are LNHDA and SQIVND (reference sequence). This CDR3 is 14 amino acids long. The DNA for the CDR3 is TGTGCCAGTACAGACCCGACACCGAACACTGAAGCTTTCTTT. Translated: CASTDPTPNTEAFF.

The rearrangement links TRBV11-2 to TRBJ2-3; D is ambiguous. The CDR3 has 16 residues. V dropped 0 bases and J dropped 0 bases, with 10 bases sitting between them. The germline V gene has CDR1 SGHAT and CDR2 FQNNGV. For the CDR3, the DNA is TGTGCCAGCAGCTTAGAGGTGGCGACAAGCACAGATACGCAGTATTTT. Encoded protein: CASSLEVATSTDTQYF.

This sequence joins TRBV2 and TRBJ2-2; 8 positions match TRBD1. The CDR3 runs to 16 residues. CDR1 and CDR2 (germline): SNHLY, FYNNEI. The ends lost 6 bases at V and 2 bases at J; junction bases unmatched: 8. The CDR3 loop is CASSSRQGRNTGELFF. CDR3 bases: TGTGCCAGCAGCTCTCGACAGGGGAGAAACACCGGGGAGCTGTTTTTT.

This chain joins TRBV21-1 and TRBJ2-7; the table's TRBD1 call for D was not verified on the DNA. TRBV21-1 is reported as a pseudogene. The length of the CDR3 is 13 residues. Here the CDR3 reads CASSARQSYEQYV. Written as DNA, the CDR3 is TGTGCCAGCAGCGCTCGACAGTCCTACGAGCAGTACGTC.

This chain uses TRBV7-9 with TRBJ1-2; D call uncertain. This CDR3 region has 13 residues. Trimming left V 1 base short and J 3 bases short, with 6 bases between. Germline V gene sequence: CDR1 SEHNR, CDR2 FQNEAQ (reference sequence). This CDR3 is CASSLDFDYGYTF. The CDR3 DNA sequence: TGTGCCAGCAGCTTAGATTTCGACTATGGCTACACCTTC.

V is TRBV3-1 (or the pseudogene TRBV3-2) and J is TRBJ1-1; D is possibly TRBD1 (5 bases). V lost 6 bases and J lost 4, with 15 bases in between. The CDR3 has 14 residues. The V gene's germline CDR1 is LGHDT and CDR2 YNNKEL (reference sequence). This chain's CDR3 is CASRPGGFGTEAFF. CDR3 coding DNA: TGTGCCAGCAGGCCGGGGGGTTTTGGCACTGAAGCTTTCTTT.

The rearrangement links TRBV5-1 to TRBJ2-3; weak D call: TRBD2 (5 bases). Germline CDR1 reads SGHRS; CDR2 reads YFSETQ. The CDR3 spans 12 residues. Trimming stripped 4 bases from V and 7 bases from J, with 10 bases between. The CDR3 DNA follows: TGCGCCAGCAGCGACTTAGCGAATACGCAGTATTTT. Protein: CASSDLANTQYF.

V and J are TRBV18 and TRBJ1-1; tentative D call: TRBD1 (5 bases). The CDR3 covers 14 residues. The germline CDR1 and CDR2 sequences are KGHSH and LQKENI. V lost 3 bases to trimming and J lost 2 bases, with 10 bases between them. The CDR3 is CASSPTASNTEAFF. Here the CDR3 DNA reads TGTGCCAGCTCACCGACAGCTTCTAACACTGAAGCTTTCTTT.

The DNA of the CDR3 is TGCGCCAGCAGCTTGGAAAGTTCGACAGCCACCTATGGCTACACCTTC. As protein: CASSLESSTATYGYTF. The rearrangement joins TRBV5-1 to TRBJ1-2, with a weak D call TRBD1 (5 bases). Germline assignment: CDR1 SGHRS and CDR2 YFSETQ. This CDR3 contains 16 residues. The germline V and J ends were trimmed by 0 bases and 4 bases, with 16 bases remaining between them.

This clone was counted once. The CDR3 loop reads CASSRTDRDQPQHF. CDR3 coding DNA: TGTGCCAGCAGCCGTACGGACAGGGATCAGCCCCAGCATTTT. The V gene is TRBV3-1 (or the pseudogene TRBV3-2), the J gene TRBJ1-5, with 8 bases matching TRBD1. V lost 4 bases and J lost 5; bases outside the gene matches: 4. From germline, CDR1 is LGHDT and CDR2 YNNKEL (reference sequence). The CDR3 extends over 14 amino acids.

This sequence joins TRBV20-1 and TRBJ1-2; D possibly corresponds to TRBD1 (6 bases). Germline V CDR1 and CDR2: DFQATT, SNEGSKA (reference sequence). V lost 2 bases and J 6 bases, leaving 7 bases between the germline ends. This CDR3 is 11 amino acids long. For the CDR3, the DNA is TGCAGTGCTAGATCAGGGGATGGCTACACCTTC. This encodes CSARSGDGYTF.

The rearrangement uses TRBV7-6 and TRBJ1-4; tentative D call: TRBD1 (5 bases). V shed 1 base and J shed 0 bases, with 9 bases lying between them. The germline CDR1 and CDR2 sequences are SGHVS and FNYEAQ. The CDR3 is 16 residues long. The CDR3, as DNA: TGTGCCAGCAGCTTAGGGGGGGGGTCAACTAATGAAAAACTGTTTTTT. This gives the protein CASSLGGGSTNEKLFF.

The V call is TRBV19, the J call TRBJ2-1; tentatively, D is TRBD2 (6 bases). Between the trimmed V and J ends, which lost 9 bases and 2 bases, there was a span of 17 bases. CDR1 is LNHDA and CDR2 is SQIVND in the germline V gene (reference sequence). CDR3 length: 15 residues. This chain's CDR3 is CASQNQEGPYNEQFF. The CDR3 region has the DNA TGTGCCAGCCAAAACCAGGAGGGTCCCTACAATGAGCAGTTCTTC.

The chain combines TRBV6-1 with TRBJ1-5, with a tentative D call TRBD1 (6 bases). The germline V and J ends were trimmed by 1 base and 2 bases, with 12 bases remaining between them. CDR1 is MNHNS and CDR2 is SASEGT in the germline V gene. This CDR3 is built from 16 residues. The DNA for the CDR3 is TGTGCCAGCAGTGAAGAGGGGGGGATGCGCAATCAGCCCCAGCATTTT. Protein product: CASSEEGGMRNQPQHF.

The chain employs TRBV25-1 and TRBJ2-5, with 8 bases that match TRBD1. The CDR3 consists of 13 residues. Per germline, CDR1 MGHDK and CDR2 SYGVNS. V lost 5 bases and J lost 5; bases outside the gene matches: 4. The CDR3 loop is CASSRRTGETQYF. DNA for the CDR3: TGTGCCAGCAGTCGACGGACAGGGGAGACCCAGTACTTC.

The chain employs TRBV10-3 and TRBJ2-5; TRBD2 matches 8 bases. The J segment lost 2 bases and the V segment lost 6 bases, leaving 5 bases of the junction unmatched. This CDR3 has 14 residues. Germline CDR1 and CDR2: ENHRY and SYGVKD. CDR3 residues: CAISLAGLQETQYF. CDR3 sequence (DNA): TGTGCCATCAGCCTAGCGGGTCTACAAGAGACCCAGTACTTC.